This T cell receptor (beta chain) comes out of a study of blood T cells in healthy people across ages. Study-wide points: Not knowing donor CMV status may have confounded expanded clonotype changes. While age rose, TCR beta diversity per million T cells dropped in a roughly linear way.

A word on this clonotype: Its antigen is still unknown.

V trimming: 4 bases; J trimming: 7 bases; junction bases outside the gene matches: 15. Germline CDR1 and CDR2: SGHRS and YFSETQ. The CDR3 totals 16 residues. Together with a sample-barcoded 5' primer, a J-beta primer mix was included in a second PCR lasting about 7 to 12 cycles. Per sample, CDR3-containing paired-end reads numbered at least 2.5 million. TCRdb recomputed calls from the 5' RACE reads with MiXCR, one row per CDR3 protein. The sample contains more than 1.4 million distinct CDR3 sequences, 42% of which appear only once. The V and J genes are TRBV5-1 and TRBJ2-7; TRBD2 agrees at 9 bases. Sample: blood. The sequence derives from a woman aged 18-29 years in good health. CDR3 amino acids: CASSPTSGLSYNEQYF. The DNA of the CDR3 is TGCGCCAGCAGCCCGACTAGCGGCCTCTCCTACAATGAGCAGTACTTC.